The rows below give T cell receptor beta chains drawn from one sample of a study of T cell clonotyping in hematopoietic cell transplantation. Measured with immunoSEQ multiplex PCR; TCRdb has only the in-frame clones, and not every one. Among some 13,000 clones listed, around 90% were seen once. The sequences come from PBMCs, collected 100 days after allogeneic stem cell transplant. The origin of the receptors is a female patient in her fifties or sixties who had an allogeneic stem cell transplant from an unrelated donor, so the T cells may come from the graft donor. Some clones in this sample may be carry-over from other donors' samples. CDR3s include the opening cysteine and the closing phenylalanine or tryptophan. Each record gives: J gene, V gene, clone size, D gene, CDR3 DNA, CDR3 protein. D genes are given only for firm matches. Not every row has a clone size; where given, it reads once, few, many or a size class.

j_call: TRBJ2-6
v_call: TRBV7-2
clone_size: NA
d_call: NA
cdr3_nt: TGTGCCAGCAGCTTTGGTACTCCTGGGGCCAACGTCCTGACTTTC
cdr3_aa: CASSFGTPGANVLTF

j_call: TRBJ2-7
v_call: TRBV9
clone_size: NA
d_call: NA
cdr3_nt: TGTGCCAGTCGTTGGGCGCGGTGGCACTACGAGCAGTACTTC
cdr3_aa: CASRWARWHYEQYF

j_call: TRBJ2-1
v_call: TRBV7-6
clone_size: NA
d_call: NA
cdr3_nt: TGTGCCAGCAGCCCTATCGCTGGGCGGGAGCAGTTCTTC
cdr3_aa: CASSPIAGREQFF

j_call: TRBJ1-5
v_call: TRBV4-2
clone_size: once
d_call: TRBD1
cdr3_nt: TGTGCCAGCAGCCATCAGGGGGCGAGTCAGCCCCAGCATTTT
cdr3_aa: CASSHQGASQPQHF

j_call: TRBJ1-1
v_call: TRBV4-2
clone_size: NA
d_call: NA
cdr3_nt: TGTGCCAGCAGCCAAGTTATAGGGGTTAAGGGGGCTGAAGCTTTCTTT
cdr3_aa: CASSQVIGVKGAEAFF

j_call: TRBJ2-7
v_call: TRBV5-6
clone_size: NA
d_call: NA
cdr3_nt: TGTGCCAGCAGCTTCAGGGCCTCAACCGGCGAGCAGTACTTC
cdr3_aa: CASSFRASTGEQYF

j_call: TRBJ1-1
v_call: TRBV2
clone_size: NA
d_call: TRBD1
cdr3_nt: TGTGCCAGCAGCCCGGGACAGGGGCTCACTGAAGCTTTCTTT
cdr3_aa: CASSPGQGLTEAFF

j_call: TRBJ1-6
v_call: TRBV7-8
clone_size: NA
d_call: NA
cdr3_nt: TGTGCCAGCAGCTCCCCGGCCTTAGGACCTTCACCCCTCCACTTT
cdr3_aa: CASSSPALGPSPLHF

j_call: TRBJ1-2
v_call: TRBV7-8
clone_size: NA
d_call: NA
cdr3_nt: TGTGCCAGCAGCTCCGAGGGGTTTAACTATGGCTACACCTTC
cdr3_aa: CASSSEGFNYGYTF

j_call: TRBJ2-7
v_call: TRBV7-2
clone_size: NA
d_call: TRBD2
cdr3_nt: TGTGCCAGCAGCCGGAGCGGGGCAAACTACGAGCAGTACTTC
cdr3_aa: CASSRSGANYEQYF

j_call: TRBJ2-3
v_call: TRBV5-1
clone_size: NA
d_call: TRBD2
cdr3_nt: TGCGCCAGCAGCTTGGGGGCTAGCGGGTCCGATACGCAGTATTTT
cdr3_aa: CASSLGASGSDTQYF

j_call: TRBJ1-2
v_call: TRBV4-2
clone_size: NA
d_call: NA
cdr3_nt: TGTGCCAGCAGCCAGGTCGCTCTGGGGGCATGGGGCTACACCTTC
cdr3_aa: CASSQVALGAWGYTF

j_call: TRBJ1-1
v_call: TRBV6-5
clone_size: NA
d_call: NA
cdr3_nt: TGTGCCAGCAGTTCCCCTTACCAGAACACTGAAGCTTTCTTT
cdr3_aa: CASSSPYQNTEAFF

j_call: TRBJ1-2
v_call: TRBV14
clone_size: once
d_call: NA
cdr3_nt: TGTGCCAGCAGCCAAGAAGAACGAAACTATGGCTACACCTTC
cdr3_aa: CASSQEERNYGYTF

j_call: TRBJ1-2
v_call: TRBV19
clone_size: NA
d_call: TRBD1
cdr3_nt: TGTGCCAGTAGTACCCGGACAGGGCTCTATGGCTACACCTTC
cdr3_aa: CASSTRTGLYGYTF

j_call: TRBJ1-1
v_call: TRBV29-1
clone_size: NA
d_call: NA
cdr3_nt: TGCAGCTCCACGCTCCCGGGGAGTAACACTGAAGCTTTCTTT
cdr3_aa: CSSTLPGSNTEAFF

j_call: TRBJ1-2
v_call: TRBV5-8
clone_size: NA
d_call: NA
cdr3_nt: TGTGCCAGCAGCTCAAAAGGCCTAATAGGGGGCTACACCTTC
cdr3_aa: CASSSKGLIGGYTF

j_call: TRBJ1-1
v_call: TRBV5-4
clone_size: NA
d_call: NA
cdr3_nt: TGTGCCAGCAGCTTGGGGTGGGGGATGAACACTGAAGCTTTCTTT
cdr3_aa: CASSLGWGMNTEAFF

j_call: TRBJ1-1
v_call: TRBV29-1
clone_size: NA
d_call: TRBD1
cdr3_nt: TGCAGCGTCCTGGGACAGCAGGGCACTGAAGCTTTCTTT
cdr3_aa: CSVLGQQGTEAFF

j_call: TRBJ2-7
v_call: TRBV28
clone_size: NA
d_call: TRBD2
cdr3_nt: TGTGCCAGCAGCCCAGGGGGAGCGGGAGGCCACGAGCAGTACTTC
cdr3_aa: CASSPGGAGGHEQYF